This T cell receptor (beta chain) was recorded in a study of shared clonotypes between healthy human individuals. This clone showed up just once. Its antigen is undetermined. As defined, naive CD8 cells were CD45RO-negative and positively selected for CCR7, with terminally differentiated effector memory CD45RA+ cells excluded. Each donor was a Caucasian adult residing in Nashville, Tennessee. The J segment lost 4 bases and the V segment lost 5 bases, leaving 7 bases of the junction unmatched. Germline lookup yields CDR1 SGHVS and CDR2 FQNEAQ. This CDR3 contains 15 residues. Authors' methods: Sequence data from immunoSEQ were junction-only and lacked quality scores; consequently, filtering differed. Profiled with immunoSEQ multiplex PCR; TCRdb holds only in-frame clones, not every one. The DNA was the basis for D and trimming; V, J and clone size are from that table. Of about 2.1 million clones listed, about 92% are singletons.

Study findings and constraints: Among a handful of donors, approximately 5% of naive CD4 clonotypes were found in common.

Sequenced input: naive CD8+ T cells from PBMCs. The sequence was collected from a man aged 18 to 35 in good health. Some clones in this sample may be carry-over from other donors' samples. The V call is TRBV7-8, the J call TRBJ1-5; TRBD1 agrees at 8 bases. Here the CDR3 DNA reads TGTGCCAGCAGCAACCGACAGGGGAGGAATCAGCCCCAGCATTTT. Amino acid sequence: CASSNRQGRNQPQHF.